Reported below is one T cell receptor beta chain. What it binds is unknown. The data stem from a study of identical twins. Study-level findings and limits: Among out-of-frame alpha sequences shared by twins, low generation probability occurred in excess. Carriage of fewer insertions was seen in abundant cord blood beta clonotypes, whereas memory repertoires showed none. Twins shared beta out-of-frame sequences in excess, but this excess was weaker.

Germline V gives CDR1 SGHVS, CDR2 FQNEAQ. The length of the CDR3 is 13 residues. Trimming took off 5 bases at V and 5 bases at J, with 10 bases between the two ends. Each cDNA held unique molecular identifiers, and template switching gave it a universal primer site. MiXCR, applied by TCRdb to the 5' RACE reads, yields one record per CDR3 protein. The sample contains fewer than 650,000 distinct CDR3 sequences, just under 10% of which appear only once. The sample was also linked to a second study, of yellow fever vaccine responses in identical twins.

Source material: PBMCs. This receptor was taken from a woman in her late teens or twenties in good health. The genes are TRBV7-8 and TRBJ2-1; weak D call: TRBD2 (5 bases). CDR3 nucleotides: TGTGCCAGCAGCATGACACTAGACAATGAGCAGTTCTTC. Protein product: CASSMTLDNEQFF.